This TCR beta chain was captured in a study of cytomegalovirus exposure and HLA in healthy donors. CDR1 is MNHEY, CDR2 SVGAGI, per germline. Deletions cut 0 bases from V and 4 bases from J, with 9 bases between. The CDR3 is 14 amino acids. Sequencing used immunoSEQ multiplex PCR; TCRdb keeps in-frame clones, though not all of them. The data contain roughly 120,000 clones, 88% of them singletons. This chain joins TRBV6-5 and TRBJ1-2; D is undetermined. This TCR came from a man between 18 and 29 years old in good health and CMV-seropositive. The sample taken for sequencing was PBMCs. The CDR3: CASSYSAESYGYTF. The CDR3 DNA sequence: TGTGCCAGCAGTTACTCGGCAGAATCCTATGGCTACACCTTC.